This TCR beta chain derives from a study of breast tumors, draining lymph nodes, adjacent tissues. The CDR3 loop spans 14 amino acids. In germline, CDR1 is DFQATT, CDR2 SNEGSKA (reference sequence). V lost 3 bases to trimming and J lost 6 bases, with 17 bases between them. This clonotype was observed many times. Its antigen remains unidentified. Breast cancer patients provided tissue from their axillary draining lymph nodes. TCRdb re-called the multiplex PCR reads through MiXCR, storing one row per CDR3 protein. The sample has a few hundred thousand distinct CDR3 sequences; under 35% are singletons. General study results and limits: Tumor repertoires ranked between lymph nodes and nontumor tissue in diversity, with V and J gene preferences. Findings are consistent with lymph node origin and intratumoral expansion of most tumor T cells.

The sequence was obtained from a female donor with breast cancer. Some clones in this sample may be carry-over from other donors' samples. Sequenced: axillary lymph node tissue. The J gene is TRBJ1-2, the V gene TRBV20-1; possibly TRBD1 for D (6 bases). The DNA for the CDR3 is TGCAGTGCTAGCGCTCCAGAACAGGGACATGGCTACACCTTC. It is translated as CSASAPEQGHGYTF.